This T cell receptor beta chain was observed in a study of T cell changes during pregnancy in multiple sclerosis. There are 14 residues in the CDR3. From germline, CDR1 is LGHNA and CDR2 YNFKEQ. V was trimmed by 5 bases and J by 9 bases, leaving 14 bases between them. TCRdb's copy holds only in-frame clones and misses some; the assay was immunoSEQ multiplex PCR. The sample carries around 62,000 clones, over 80% recorded once. The sequencing used CD4+ T cells from peripheral blood mononuclear cells, collected in the first trimester of pregnancy. The sequence was collected from a female donor with multiple sclerosis, enrolled in a pregnancy study. The rearrangement joins TRBV4-2 to TRBJ1-6; possible D gene TRBD1, 5 bases. The DNA for the CDR3 is TGTGCCAGCAGCTTAGCAGGGCCGCCTTCACCCCTCCACTTT. Protein: CASSLAGPPSPLHF.